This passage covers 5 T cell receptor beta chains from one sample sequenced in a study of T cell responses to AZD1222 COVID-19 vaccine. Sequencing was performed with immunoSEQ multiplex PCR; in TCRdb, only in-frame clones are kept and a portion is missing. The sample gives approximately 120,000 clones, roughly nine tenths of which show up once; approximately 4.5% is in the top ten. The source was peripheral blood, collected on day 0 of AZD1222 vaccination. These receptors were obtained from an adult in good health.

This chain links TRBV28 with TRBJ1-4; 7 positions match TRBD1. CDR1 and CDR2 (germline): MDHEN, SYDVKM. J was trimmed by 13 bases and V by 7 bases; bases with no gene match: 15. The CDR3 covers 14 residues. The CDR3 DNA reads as TGTGCCAGCACTTGGACAGGCACCGTGGGGGTACTGTTTTTT. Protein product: CASTWTGTVGVLFF.

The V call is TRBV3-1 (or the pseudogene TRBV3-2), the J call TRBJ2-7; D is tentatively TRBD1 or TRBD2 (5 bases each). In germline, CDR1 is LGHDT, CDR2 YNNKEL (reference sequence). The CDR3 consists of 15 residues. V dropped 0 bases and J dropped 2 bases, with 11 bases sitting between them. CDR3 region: CASSQEGVAPYEQYF. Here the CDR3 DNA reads TGTGCCAGCAGCCAAGAGGGGGTAGCCCCCTACGAGCAGTACTTC.

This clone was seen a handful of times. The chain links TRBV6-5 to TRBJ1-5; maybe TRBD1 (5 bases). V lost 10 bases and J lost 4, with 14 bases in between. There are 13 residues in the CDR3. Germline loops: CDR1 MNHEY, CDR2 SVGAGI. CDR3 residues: CATSYGGNQPQHF. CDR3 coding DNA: TGTGCCACTAGTTATGGGGGAAATCAGCCCCAGCATTTT.

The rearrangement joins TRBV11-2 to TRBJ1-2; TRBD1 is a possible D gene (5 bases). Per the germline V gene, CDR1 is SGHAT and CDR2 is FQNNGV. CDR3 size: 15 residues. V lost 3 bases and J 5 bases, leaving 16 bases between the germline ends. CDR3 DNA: TGTGCCAGCAGCTTTCTATCTGGGGGTAGTTATGGCTACACCTTC. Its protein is CASSFLSGGSYGYTF.

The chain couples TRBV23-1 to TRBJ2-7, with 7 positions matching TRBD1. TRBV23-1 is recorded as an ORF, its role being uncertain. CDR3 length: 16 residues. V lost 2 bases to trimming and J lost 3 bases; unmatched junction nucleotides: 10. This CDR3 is CASSQERTGPSYEQYF. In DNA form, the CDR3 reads TGCGCCAGCAGTCAAGAGAGGACAGGCCCCAGCTACGAGCAGTACTTC.